These 26 T cell receptor beta chains originate from one sample sequenced in a study of PD-1 blockade in mismatch repair-deficient tumors. This table comes from immunoSEQ multiplex PCR, and its TCRdb copy is limited to in-frame clones, with some not included. The profile shows over 75,000 clones, approximately 81% of them singletons. The sample was peripheral blood, taken 12 weeks after starting pembrolizumab. The receptors originated from an adult with mismatch repair-deficient cancer.

V and J are TRBV18 and TRBJ2-1, with TRBD2 matching over 10 bases. The V segment lost 1 base and the J segment 0 bases; nucleotides outside the gene matches: 6. Germline V gives CDR1 KGHSH, CDR2 LQKENI. There are 18 residues in the CDR3. This CDR3 is CASSPLSPSGSSYNEQFF. For the CDR3, the DNA is TGTGCCAGCTCACCACTAAGTCCTAGCGGGAGCTCCTACAATGAGCAGTTCTTC.

This clone has a single count. The chain is built from TRBV5-4 and TRBJ1-1; D not certain. Trimming took off 0 bases at V and 7 bases at J, with 13 bases between the two ends. The CDR3 runs to 14 residues. Germline assignment: CDR1 SGHNT and CDR2 YYREEE (reference sequence). CDR3 nucleotides: TGTGCCAGCAGCTTGGTTGCGGGCCTTGATGAAGCTTTCTTT. This gives the protein CASSLVAGLDEAFF.

The chain links TRBV6-5 to TRBJ2-7; TRBD2 matches 11 bases. V lost 7 bases and J lost 6; bases outside the gene matches: 8. The CDR3 has 14 amino acids. Germline-derived CDR1 and CDR2 are MNHEY and SVGAGI. The CDR3, as DNA: TGTGCCAGCACCTTAGCGGGAGGGCCGAGCGAGCAGTACTTC. Translating gives CASTLAGGPSEQYF.

The chain links TRBV5-6 to TRBJ2-5; D ambiguous. Germline loops: CDR1 SGHDT, CDR2 YYEEEE. Trimming took off 3 bases at V and 6 bases at J, with 15 bases between the two ends. This CDR3 spans 14 amino acids. The CDR3 protein is CASSSRKLQQTQYF. The CDR3 bases are TGTGCCAGCAGCTCCCGAAAATTGCAACAGACCCAGTACTTC.

The chain combines TRBV2 with TRBJ1-5; no reliable D call. The V end was cut by 4 bases, the J end by 11 bases, with 18 bases between. CDR1 and CDR2 (germline): SNHLY, FYNNEI. CDR3 length: 14 residues. As DNA, the CDR3 is TGTGCCAGCAGTGTGGGCCGGGCTCATAGGGCCCAGCATTTT. It encodes CASSVGRAHRAQHF.

The gene calls are TRBV19 and TRBJ2-3, with D maybe TRBD2 (6 bases). Germline V gives CDR1 LNHDA, CDR2 SQIVND (reference sequence). V was cut by 1 base and J by 2 bases, with 10 bases left in between. The CDR3 spans 15 residues. As DNA, the CDR3 is TGTGCCAGTAGTATAGTTGGACTAACCACAGATACGCAGTATTTT. This codes for CASSIVGLTTDTQYF.

J is TRBJ2-7 and V is TRBV27; D uncertain. Trimming shortened V by 6 bases and J by 3 bases, and 18 bases separated the two germline ends. From germline, CDR1 is MNHEY and CDR2 SMNVEV (reference sequence). The CDR3 totals 15 residues. The CDR3: CASRAPGSPYYEQYF. DNA of the CDR3: TGTGCCAGCAGGGCCCCGGGTAGTCCGTACTACGAGCAGTACTTC.

This chain links TRBV5-1 with TRBJ2-1; D possibly corresponds to TRBD2 (7 bases). Trimming stripped 3 bases from V and 5 bases from J, with 12 bases between. The length of the CDR3 is 14 residues. Per the germline V gene, CDR1 is SGHRS and CDR2 is YFSETQ. As DNA, the CDR3 is TGCGCCAGCAGCTGGGGGAGGGACAACAATGAGCAGTTCTTC. Translation gives CASSWGRDNNEQFF.

The sample holds a few counts of this clone. The V gene is TRBV2, the J gene TRBJ1-5, with 7 bases matching TRBD1. Germline assignment: CDR1 SNHLY and CDR2 FYNNEI. Trimming cost V 4 bases and J 4 bases; bases outside gene matches: 4. The CDR3 has 14 residues. CDR3 loop: CASSASGGNQPQHF. The CDR3 region has the DNA TGTGCCAGCAGTGCATCAGGGGGTAATCAGCCCCAGCATTTT.

V gene TRBV18 combines with J gene TRBJ2-7, with D possibly TRBD1 on 7 matching bases. With 4 bases removed from V and 2 bases from J, the gap between germline ends came to 12 bases. This CDR3 contains 14 residues. Germline-derived CDR1 and CDR2 are KGHSH and LQKENI. CDR3 in DNA: TGTGCCAGCTCACGTGCGGGACAGACCTACGAGCAGTACTTC. Its translation: CASSRAGQTYEQYF.

The V gene is TRBV5-4, the J gene TRBJ1-3, with D possibly matching TRBD1 (5 bases). The CDR3 loop spans 15 amino acids. The V and J ends lost 1 base and 0 bases respectively, with 8 bases between them. The germline V gene encodes CDR1 SGHNT and CDR2 YYREEE (reference sequence). The CDR3, as DNA: TGTGCCAGCAGCTTGACGGGGGGCTCTGGAAACACCATATATTTT. Protein sequence: CASSLTGGSGNTIYF.

A remark on this clone: Compared with germline, one end of the junction differs, possibly owing to a read error. The chain recombines TRBV30 with TRBJ1-5; D is unclear. CDR3 length: 13 residues. CDR1 and CDR2 from the germline V gene are GTSNPN and SVGIG (reference sequence). The DNA for the CDR3 is TGTGCCTGGAGTAGGGATAGCTATCAGCCCCAGCATTTT. This encodes CAWSRDSYQPQHF.

This clone was seen a few times. The chain uses TRBV4-2 and TRBJ2-7; the match to TRBD2 covers 12 bases. Germline-derived CDR1 and CDR2 are LGHNA and YNFKEQ. The CDR3 covers 16 residues. The V segment lost 2 bases and the J segment 3 bases; nucleotides outside the gene matches: 5. The CDR3 DNA is TGTGCCAGCAGCCAACTCCGACTAGCGGGAGACTACGAGCAGTACTTC. Amino acids: CASSQLRLAGDYEQYF.

The chain carries TRBV29-1 and TRBJ2-7, with 9 nucleotides matching TRBD2. Germline CDR1 is SQVTM and CDR2 is ANQGSEA. The CDR3 runs 13 residues. V was clipped by 5 bases and J by 5 bases; unmatched bases: 7. The CDR3 DNA reads as TGCAGCGTTTGGGCTAGCGGGACCCACGAGCAGTACTTC. This encodes CSVWASGTHEQYF.

This clone was picked up one time. The chain has TRBV7-7 and TRBJ2-1, with 10 bases aligning to TRBD2. The CDR3 contains 13 residues. Per germline, CDR1 SSHAT and CDR2 FNYEAQ (reference sequence). CDR3 bases: TGTGCTAGTCAGCGGGAGGGGGTCAATGAGCAGTTCTTC. Protein: CASQREGVNEQFF.

The chain combines TRBV7-9 with TRBJ2-3, with D possibly matching TRBD2 (6 bases). The CDR3 extends over 16 amino acids. V lost 5 bases and J lost 1, with 16 bases in between. The germline V gene encodes CDR1 SEHNR and CDR2 FQNEAQ (reference sequence). CDR3 protein: CASSPKGLRGTDTQYF. The CDR3 nucleotides are TGTGCCAGCAGCCCTAAGGGACTGAGAGGCACAGATACGCAGTATTTT.

V and J are TRBV19 and TRBJ2-5; D unresolved. Between the trimmed V and J ends, which lost 5 bases and 0 bases, there was a span of 7 bases. The CDR3 has 13 amino acids. From germline, CDR1 is LNHDA and CDR2 SQIVND (reference sequence). In nucleotides, the CDR3 is TGTGCCAGTAGTCAGATTAACCAAGAGACCCAGTACTTC. It specifies CASSQINQETQYF.

V gene TRBV28 combines with J gene TRBJ2-7; TRBD2 matches 12 bases. Germline values: CDR1 MDHEN, CDR2 SYDVKM. The CDR3 length is 14 residues. V trimming: 7 bases; J trimming: 1 base; junction bases outside the gene matches: 2. The CDR3 sequence: CASNGLAGSYEQYF. The CDR3 DNA reads as TGTGCCAGCAACGGACTAGCGGGATCCTACGAGCAGTACTTC.

The CDR3 sequence is CASSPGFGASGNTEAFF. DNA of the CDR3: TGCGCCAGCAGCCCGGGGTTTGGGGCTAGTGGGAACACTGAAGCTTTCTTT. This sequence joins TRBV5-1 and TRBJ1-1; a possible D gene is TRBD1 (5 bases). V was trimmed by 4 bases and J by 1 base, leaving 20 bases between them. Per the germline V gene, CDR1 is SGHRS and CDR2 is YFSETQ. CDR3 length: 17 residues.

V gene TRBV20-1 combines with J gene TRBJ2-7; D gene unclear. V gave up 6 bases and J gave up 6 bases, with 9 bases separating them. The germline gives CDR1 DFQATT, CDR2 SNEGSKA (reference sequence). This CDR3 spans 10 amino acids. CDR3 amino acids: CSAGIVEQYF. In DNA, the CDR3 is TGCAGTGCGGGAATCGTCGAGCAGTACTTC.

This chain links TRBV9 with TRBJ2-1, with no clear D. The V end lost 1 base, the J end lost 7 bases, and 9 bases lay between the germline ends. The CDR3 spans 13 residues. In germline, CDR1 is SGDLS, CDR2 YYNGEE. CDR3 region: CASSVIVGNEQFF. CDR3 coding DNA: TGTGCCAGCAGCGTAATAGTTGGGAATGAGCAGTTCTTC.

J is TRBJ2-2 and V is TRBV5-4; a weak D match, TRBD2 (6 bases). This CDR3 contains 13 residues. Trimming removed 3 bases at V and 3 bases at J, with 6 bases between. The germline gives CDR1 SGHNT, CDR2 YYREEE (reference sequence). CDR3 in amino acids: CASSWDYTGELFF. CDR3 nucleotides: TGTGCCAGCAGCTGGGACTACACCGGGGAGCTGTTTTTT.

This clone turned up a few times. The V gene is TRBV30, the J gene TRBJ2-7; TRBD1 aligns across 10 bases. The CDR3 totals 13 residues. V was pared by 6 bases and J by 5 bases, with 7 bases of the junction left unmatched. Germline assignment: CDR1 GTSNPN and CDR2 SVGIG (reference sequence). The DNA for the CDR3 is TGTGCCTGTTCCCGACAGGGGGCCCACGAGCAGTACTTC. Translation gives CACSRQGAHEQYF.

The rearrangement uses TRBV29-1 and TRBJ2-3, with 10 bases lining up with TRBD1. Unmatched junction bases numbered 5, after V lost 6 bases and J lost 2 bases. This CDR3 has 14 amino acids. Germline CDR1 is SQVTM and CDR2 is ANQGSEA. The CDR3 DNA sequence: TGCAGCGTGGGCGGGACAGGGGCCACAGATACGCAGTATTTT. It encodes CSVGGTGATDTQYF.

The CDR3 DNA sequence: TGTGCCAGCAGCCCAGGGACCGAGAACACTGAAGCTTTCTTT. It translates to CASSPGTENTEAFF. The chain joins TRBV11-3 to TRBJ1-1, with D tentatively TRBD1 (5 bases). The germline V gene has CDR1 SGHNT and CDR2 YENEEA. The CDR3 sequence is 14 residues long. The germline V and J ends were trimmed by 5 bases and 1 base, with 11 bases remaining between them.

V usage is TRBV7-2 and J usage is TRBJ2-3; 13 positions agree with TRBD2. Germline CDR1 and CDR2: SGHTA and FQGNSA. V was pared by 5 bases and J by 10 bases, with 9 bases of the junction left unmatched. There are 15 residues in the CDR3. The CDR3, as DNA: TGTGCCAGCAGCCCGGGGACTAGCGGGGCCCCGGCGCAGTATTTT. It specifies CASSPGTSGAPAQYF.